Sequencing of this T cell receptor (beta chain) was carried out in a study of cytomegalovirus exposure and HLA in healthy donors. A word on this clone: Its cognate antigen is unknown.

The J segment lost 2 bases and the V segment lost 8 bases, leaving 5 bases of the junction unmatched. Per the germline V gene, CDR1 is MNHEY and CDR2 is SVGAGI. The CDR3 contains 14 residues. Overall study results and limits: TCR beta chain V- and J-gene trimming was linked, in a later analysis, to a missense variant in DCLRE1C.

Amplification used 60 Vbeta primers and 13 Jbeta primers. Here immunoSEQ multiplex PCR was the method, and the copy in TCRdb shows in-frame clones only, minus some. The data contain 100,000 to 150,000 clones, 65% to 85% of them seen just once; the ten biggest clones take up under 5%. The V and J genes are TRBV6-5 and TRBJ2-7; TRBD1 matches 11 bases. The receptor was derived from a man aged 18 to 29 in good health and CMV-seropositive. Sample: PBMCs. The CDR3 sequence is CASRKGQGAYEQYF. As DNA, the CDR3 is TGTGCCAGCCGGAAGGGACAGGGGGCCTACGAGCAGTACTTC.